This TCR beta chain was captured in a study of CD8+ T cells in alopecia areata. The CDR3 contains 13 residues. The V and J ends lost 4 bases and 2 bases respectively, with 7 bases between them. Per germline, CDR1 MGHRA and CDR2 YSYEKL. cDNA prepared by RNA extraction and subsequent reverse transcription served as the template for sequencing. Libraries were prepared by immunoSEQ multiplex PCR; TCRdb keeps only in-frame clonotypes and omits some of them. The table has 90,000 to 150,000 clones, approximately 58% seen once; the top ten hold around 2.8%. This clone was observed a few times. The TCR originated in a human donor in good health. The V and J genes are TRBV4-1 and TRBJ2-3; no clear D. The sample was CD4+ T cells sorted from blood. The CDR3 sequence is CASSPRTTDTQYF. CDR3 bases: TGCGCCAGCAGCCCCAGGACCACAGATACGCAGTATTTT.